The 32 T cell receptor beta chains given below trace back to one sample, sequenced in a study of radiotherapy plus CTLA-4 blockade in lung cancer. Assay: immunoSEQ multiplex PCR; the TCRdb copy retains only in-frame clones and omits some. The sample includes fewer than 150,000 clones, 75% to 80% seen only once; the top ten take roughly 5.2%. The specimen comprised peripheral blood, sampled from a patient treated with radiotherapy plus ipilimumab. These receptors were taken from a human donor with non-small cell lung cancer who had a partial response to radiotherapy plus ipilimumab.

V gene TRBV5-5 combines with J gene TRBJ1-2, with a tentative D call TRBD1 (5 bases). The CDR3 loop spans 13 amino acids. Germline loops: CDR1 SGHKS, CDR2 YYEKEE (reference sequence). V was cut by 2 bases and J by 8 bases, with 13 bases left in between. CDR3 sequence (DNA): TGTGCCAGCAGCTTAATAGGGGCGCGAGGCTACACCTTC. Protein: CASSLIGARGYTF. Using reference TRBV5-5 and TRBJ1-2 for the parts outside the CDR3, the full variable domain is DAGVTQSPTHLIKTRGQQVTLRCSPISGHKSVSWYQQVLGQGPQFIFQYYEKEERGRGNFPDRFSARQFPNYSSELNVNALLLGDSALYLCASSLIGARGYTFGSGTRLTVV.

This clone was seen just once. The chain links TRBV4-1 to TRBJ2-5; D might be TRBD2 (5 bases). Gene TRBJ2-7 matches the end of the DNA better, so the J call may be wrong. This CDR3 spans 15 amino acids. Germline loops: CDR1 MGHRA, CDR2 YSYEKL. CDR3 residues: CASSLTAGNSYEQYF. DNA for the CDR3: TGCGCCAGCAGCCTAACCGCCGGGAACTCCTACGAGCAGTACTTC.

The chain recombines TRBV7-9 with TRBJ2-7, with TRBD1 matching 11 bases. With 5 bases clipped from V and 6 bases from J, the junction kept 12 bases outside the gene matches. The CDR3 contains 16 residues. CDR1 and CDR2 (germline): SEHNR, FQNEAQ (reference sequence). The CDR3 spells CASSVIRGQGEPEQYV. The CDR3 DNA reads TGTGCCAGCAGCGTGATAAGGGGACAGGGGGAACCCGAGCAGTACGTC.

V gene TRBV4-1 combines with J gene TRBJ2-2; 10 nucleotides match TRBD2. The J segment lost 3 bases and the V segment lost 6 bases, leaving 13 bases of the junction unmatched. CDR1 is MGHRA, CDR2 YSYEKL, per germline. The CDR3 has 18 amino acids. In DNA, the CDR3 is TGCGCCAGCAGGGGGGGGTCTAGCGGGAGATCGTACACCGGGGAGCTGTTTTTT. This translates into CASRGGSSGRSYTGELFF.

The rearrangement joins TRBV25-1 to TRBJ2-1, with D possibly matching TRBD2 (5 bases). The CDR3 is 14 residues long. Germline V gene sequence: CDR1 MGHDK, CDR2 SYGVNS. Trimming removed 5 bases at V and 2 bases at J, with 10 bases between. CDR3 sequence (DNA): TGTGCCAGCAGTCTGGGAGAGACCTACAATGAGCAGTTCTTC. Amino acids: CASSLGETYNEQFF.

This chain links TRBV5-6 with TRBJ1-1, with a tentative D call TRBD1 (5 bases). The germline V gene encodes CDR1 SGHDT and CDR2 YYEEEE. This CDR3 spans 16 amino acids. V dropped 1 base and J dropped 1 base, with 14 bases sitting between them. DNA for the CDR3: TGTGCCAGCAGCTTGAGGAGGGGTATAGCGAACACTGAAGCTTTCTTT. This codes for CASSLRRGIANTEAFF.

The chain links TRBV2 to TRBJ2-3; weak D call: TRBD2 (5 bases). The CDR3 totals 15 residues. The ends were cut back, 3 bases at V and 0 bases at J, with 10 bases in the middle. Per the germline V gene, CDR1 is SNHLY and CDR2 is FYNNEI. CDR3 nucleotides: TGTGCCAGCAGTGAGTCTAGCAGGAGCACAGATACGCAGTATTTT. Translated, it gives CASSESSRSTDTQYF.

The chain recombines TRBV29-1 with TRBJ2-1, with D perhaps TRBD1 (5 bases). V lost 5 bases and J lost 4, with 9 bases in between. The CDR3 runs to 12 residues. Germline CDR1 and CDR2: SQVTM and ANQGSEA. Here the CDR3 DNA reads TGCAGCGTTTGGGGCCTTTACAATGAGCAGTTCTTC. This translates into CSVWGLYNEQFF.

This clone was observed a single time. The chain combines TRBV14 with TRBJ1-4; 7 positions match TRBD1. This CDR3 comprises 20 residues. The germline V gene has CDR1 SGHDN and CDR2 FVKESK. With 2 bases clipped from V and 0 bases from J, the junction kept 15 bases outside the gene matches. The CDR3 nucleotides read TGTGCCAGCAGCCAAAGTAGGCGGGACAGCCGCTTTACAACTAATGAAAAACTGTTTTTT. It encodes CASSQSRRDSRFTTNEKLFF.

The table lists this clone with a count of one. V and J are TRBV28 and TRBJ2-7; tentative D call: TRBD1 (7 bases). There are 17 residues in the CDR3. CDR1 is MDHEN and CDR2 is SYDVKM in the germline V gene. V was shortened by 7 bases and J by 3 bases, with 25 bases between the two germline ends. The CDR3 reads CASKSPRGRGTDYEQYF. The CDR3 DNA follows: TGTGCCAGCAAGAGTCCCCGCGGCAGGGGGACTGACTACGAGCAGTACTTC. The full variable domain, in which reference TRBV28 and TRBJ2-7 provide the parts outside the CDR3, is DVKVTQSSRYLVKRTGEKVFLECVQDMDHENMFWYRQDPGLGLRLIYFSYDVKMKEKGDIPEGYSVSREKKERFSLILESASTNQTSMYLCASKSPRGRGTDYEQYFGPGTRLTVT.

V usage is TRBV25-1 and J usage is TRBJ2-3, with a weak D call TRBD2 (7 bases). The germline V and J ends were trimmed by 3 bases and 6 bases, with 22 bases remaining between them. The germline V gene has CDR1 MGHDK and CDR2 SYGVNS. The CDR3 spans 17 residues. CDR3 region: CASSDFGWGGRDDTQYF. CDR3 coding DNA: TGTGCCAGCAGTGATTTCGGCTGGGGGGGGCGAGACGATACGCAGTATTTT.

This clone came up a few times. The V call is TRBV10-3, the J call TRBJ2-1, with TRBD2 identical over 7 bases. This CDR3 is 14 amino acids long. Per the germline V gene, CDR1 is ENHRY and CDR2 is SYGVKD. The trim removed 0 bases at V and 14 bases at J, leaving 10 bases unmatched. CDR3 in amino acids: CAISESVASGGEFF. The CDR3, as DNA: TGTGCCATCAGTGAGTCTGTGGCTAGCGGCGGGGAGTTCTTC.

The chain recombines TRBV28 with TRBJ1-2; no clear D gene. Trimming stripped 3 bases from V and 1 base from J, with 6 bases between. CDR3 length: 13 amino acids. In germline, CDR1 is MDHEN, CDR2 SYDVKM. For the CDR3, the DNA is TGTGCCAGCAGTTTTCCTTTTAACTATGGCTACACCTTC. Translated, it gives CASSFPFNYGYTF.

V is TRBV19 and J is TRBJ2-1, with 8 nucleotides matching TRBD1. The CDR3 has 16 amino acids. CDR1 is LNHDA, CDR2 SQIVND, per germline (reference sequence). Trimming took 3 bases from V and 6 from J; bases not matched to a gene: 10. In DNA, the CDR3 is TGTGCCAGTAGTATCGGGACAGGCGGATGGGGCAATGAGCAGTTCTTC. Its protein product is CASSIGTGGWGNEQFF.

CDR3 nucleotides: TGTGCCAGCACCCGGACAGGGGGCGACTATGGCTACACCTTC. Its translation is CASTRTGGDYGYTF. The chain couples TRBV2 to TRBJ1-2; 11 bases are a match to TRBD1. Germline assignment: CDR1 SNHLY and CDR2 FYNNEI. The CDR3 covers 14 residues. V shed 7 bases, J shed 3 bases, and the junction held 4 bases outside the gene matches.

The rearrangement uses TRBV18 and TRBJ1-1; no reliable D call. The CDR3 is made up of 14 amino acids. Trimming cost V 6 bases and J 1 base, with 12 bases left between them. Germline V lookup: CDR1 KGHSH, CDR2 LQKENI. CDR3 sequence (DNA): TGTGCCAGCTCTGCAACAGACAAGAACACTGAAGCTTTCTTT. Protein product: CASSATDKNTEAFF.

The V call is TRBV5-1, the J call TRBJ1-1; TRBD1 aligns across 10 bases. Germline assignment: CDR1 SGHRS and CDR2 YFSETQ. The trim removed 3 bases at V and 5 bases at J, leaving 7 bases unmatched. There are 15 residues in the CDR3. This chain's CDR3 is CASSSRTGGGTEAFF. In DNA, the CDR3 is TGCGCCAGCAGCTCCCGGACAGGGGGAGGTACTGAAGCTTTCTTT.

The genes are TRBV5-1 and TRBJ1-5; 9 nucleotides align to TRBD1. CDR1 and CDR2 (germline): SGHRS, YFSETQ. The V gene end was trimmed by 0 bases and the J gene end by 11 bases; junction bases not matched to a gene: 3. The CDR3 covers 13 residues. The CDR3 reads CASSLGTGESQHF. The CDR3 DNA reads TGCGCCAGCAGCTTGGGGACAGGGGAGTCCCAGCATTTT.

In regard to this clone: One junction end disagrees with the germline gene, perhaps due to a read error. The DNA of the CDR3 is TGTGCTAGCAGCCCCGGGACTAGCGGGATTGAGCAGTTCTTC. The encoded protein is CASSPGTSGIEQFF. The J gene is TRBJ2-1, the V gene TRBV7-7, with 13 bases that match TRBD2. The CDR3 runs 14 residues. CDR1 is SSHAT, CDR2 FNYEAQ, per germline (reference sequence).

The chain carries TRBV30 and TRBJ2-1; D may be TRBD1 (5 bases). The CDR3 contains 13 residues. Trimming cost V 0 bases and J 5 bases, with 8 bases left between them. Germline V gene lookup returns CDR1 GTSNPN and CDR2 SVGIG (reference sequence). The CDR3 nucleotides are TGTGCCTGGAGTGTGGGGCTTAACAATGAGCAGTTCTTC. As protein: CAWSVGLNNEQFF.

The chain recombines TRBV7-8 with TRBJ2-5; 14 bases agree with TRBD2. The V and J ends lost 5 bases and 4 bases, in that order; junction bases with no gene match: 6. Germline V gene sequence: CDR1 SGHVS, CDR2 FQNEAQ. The CDR3 has 16 residues. The CDR3 DNA follows: TGTGCCAGCAGCCTAGGGACTAGCGGGAGTGGAGAGACCCAGTACTTC. The encoded protein is CASSLGTSGSGETQYF.

The V call is TRBV28, the J call TRBJ1-5; 9 positions match TRBD1. Trimming cost V 6 bases and J 2 bases; bases outside gene matches: 5. The germline gives CDR1 MDHEN, CDR2 SYDVKM. The CDR3 sequence is 15 residues long. The CDR3 sequence: CASSPWTGGNQPQHF. The CDR3 bases are TGTGCCAGCAGCCCCTGGACAGGGGGCAATCAGCCCCAGCATTTT.

J is TRBJ2-6 and V is TRBV4-1, with a weak D call TRBD2 (6 bases). V lost 4 bases, J lost 0 bases, and 7 bases lay in between. From germline, CDR1 is MGHRA and CDR2 YSYEKL. This CDR3 has 15 residues. The CDR3 DNA reads TGCGCCAGCAGCCTAGCGGTCTCTGGGGCCAACGTCCTGACTTTC. Protein: CASSLAVSGANVLTF.

The genes are TRBV7-6 and TRBJ2-3; 8 bases agree with TRBD2. This CDR3 is 19 amino acids long. In germline, CDR1 is SGHVS, CDR2 FNYEAQ. V trimming: 2 bases; J trimming: 2 bases; junction bases outside the gene matches: 15. The chain's CDR3 is CASSLYGVNDGRVTDTQYF. The DNA of the CDR3 is TGTGCCAGCAGCTTATATGGGGTTAACGACGGGAGGGTCACAGATACGCAGTATTTT.

This clone has more than one count but fewer than ten. This sequence joins TRBV6-5 and TRBJ1-2; TRBD1 agrees at 7 bases. V shed 6 bases, J shed 5 bases, and the junction held 6 bases outside the gene matches. The CDR3 loop spans 13 amino acids. The germline CDR1 and CDR2 sequences are MNHEY and SVGAGI. DNA for the CDR3: TGTGCCAGCAGCAGGGGACAGAGTTATGGCTACACCTTC. Encoded protein: CASSRGQSYGYTF.

The rearrangement links TRBV28 to TRBJ1-3; possible D gene TRBD1, 5 bases. The V gene's germline CDR1 is MDHEN and CDR2 SYDVKM. The CDR3 length is 14 residues. Between the trimmed V and J ends, which lost 4 bases and 2 bases, there was a span of 9 bases. CDR3 sequence (DNA): TGTGCCAGCAGTTACCAGGGAACTGGAAACACCATATATTTT. Residues: CASSYQGTGNTIYF.

The chain recombines TRBV28 with TRBJ1-2; perhaps TRBD1 as D (5 bases). Germline CDR1 and CDR2: MDHEN and SYDVKM. The ends were cut back, 5 bases at V and 4 bases at J, with 14 bases in the middle. There are 14 residues in the CDR3. The CDR3 coding sequence is TGTGCCAGCAGTATAACTGGGGGACTCTATGGCTACACCTTC. Its protein product is CASSITGGLYGYTF.

This chain connects TRBV30 to TRBJ1-1; 9 bases are a match to TRBD1. The V gene end was trimmed by 0 bases and the J gene end by 11 bases; junction bases not matched to a gene: 13. There are 15 residues in the CDR3. The V gene's germline CDR1 is GTSNPN and CDR2 SVGIG (reference sequence). CDR3 DNA: TGTGCCTGGAGTGTCTCGACAGGGGGACATTCCGCGGCTTTCTTT. Translation: CAWSVSTGGHSAAFF.

The chain combines TRBV5-1 with TRBJ2-7; maybe TRBD1 (6 bases). The CDR3 loop spans 13 amino acids. Germline CDR1 SGHRS, CDR2 YFSETQ. Trimming removed 4 bases at V and 7 bases at J, with 15 bases between. The CDR3 DNA reads TGCGCCAGCAGCCTAACAACAGGGCGGGAGCAGTACTTC. Protein product: CASSLTTGREQYF.

The chain is built from TRBV18 and TRBJ2-5; D unclear. The CDR3 runs 12 residues. V lost 3 bases and J 4 bases, leaving 6 bases between the germline ends. CDR1 is KGHSH, CDR2 LQKENI, per germline. In DNA form, the CDR3 reads TGTGCCAGCTCACCCTCCGGAGAGACCCAGTACTTC. This codes for CASSPSGETQYF.

The chain joins TRBV7-3 to TRBJ2-1; TRBD2 matches at 9 bases. Germline trimming cut 5 bases from V and 2 bases from J; bases unmatched to any gene: 7. Germline V gene lookup returns CDR1 SGHTA and CDR2 FQGTGA. The CDR3 covers 16 residues. CDR3 region: CASSPRLAATYNEQFF. In DNA, the CDR3 is TGTGCCAGCAGCCCCCGACTAGCGGCTACCTACAATGAGCAGTTCTTC.

This clone was counted only a few times. This sequence joins TRBV5-4 and TRBJ1-2, with no clear D. This CDR3 region has 15 residues. CDR1 SGHNT and CDR2 YYREEE come from the germline V gene (reference sequence). Between the trimmed V and J ends, which lost 4 bases and 3 bases, there was a span of 16 bases. The CDR3 bases are TGTGCCAGCAGCCCAAGTGACTATGGGGACTATGGCTACACCTTC. Translating it yields CASSPSDYGDYGYTF.